This is a list of T cell receptor beta chains from one sample in a study of cytomegalovirus exposure and HLA in healthy donors. This table comes from immunoSEQ multiplex PCR, and its TCRdb copy is limited to in-frame clones, with some not included. The sample consists of approximately 120,000 clones, over 70% of them appearing once. Material for sequencing was PBMCs. The receptor source for this set is a man aged 18-30 years in good health and CMV-seropositive. The CDR3 runs from the conserved cysteine through the conserved F or W.

>TRBV2|TRBJ1-2
CASSEGHDYGYTF
>TRBV4-3|TRBJ2-1
CASSQEGLAGRNEQFF
>TRBV6-1|TRBJ2-7
CASSEGWRGARGEQYF
>TRBV4-1|TRBJ2-7
CASSQGGQGNYEQYF
>TRBV2|TRBJ2-3
CARNQEGGSTDTQYF
>TRBV7-6|TRBJ2-6
CASSLLAGFFSGANVLTF
>TRBV9|TRBJ2-5
CASSGGLIQETQYF
>TRBV5-1|TRBJ2-1
CASSFTRGQEQFF
>TRBV4-3|TRBJ1-5
CASSLGTGVPVPQHF
>TRBV30|TRBJ1-6
CAWLQGSSYNSPLHF
>TRBV29-1|TRBJ1-2
CSVVREPGYGYTF
>TRBV30|TRBJ2-7
CAWIIHVSVRQRNSYEQYF
>TRBV6-1|TRBJ2-7
CASSPRQLYEQYF
>TRBV5-4|TRBJ2-1
CASSIGLAGINEQFF
>TRBV20-1|TRBJ1-4
CSASDSEKLFF
>TRBV9|TRBJ2-2
CASSLPDRMNTGELFF
>TRBV6-4|TRBJ2-3
CASNQGTEGNTQYF
>TRBV13|TRBJ1-2
CASSTTGFYGYTF
>TRBV4-1|TRBJ2-5
CASSREAPDRGQETQYF